What follows are 8 T cell receptor beta chains derived from one specimen sequenced in a study of blood T cell repertoires in COVID-19 (dated by TCRdb to the early 2020s). The library relied on the immunoSEQ multiplex PCR assay. TCRdb took over this immuneACCESS table, retaining in-frame rearrangements with V and J assigned. Such tables are incomplete; in checked studies, under half of the missing clones stem from an unresolved V gene, and the remainder is unexplained. This sample is represented by some 340,000 clones; 80% to 85% of them were singletons. The ten largest clones take up approximately 5.4% of the sample. The sequencing sample was made of PBMCs or T cells enriched from blood (not recorded which). The receptors come from a woman in her forties or fifties who had recovered from COVID-19.

The genes are TRBV30 and TRBJ2-3; D is uncertain. V was shortened by 5 bases and J by 0 bases, with 6 bases between the two germline ends. Germline V gives CDR1 GTSNPN, CDR2 SVGIG (reference sequence). The CDR3 totals 12 residues. CDR3: CAWGLSTDTQYF. CDR3 nucleotide sequence: TGTGCCTGGGGCTTAAGCACAGATACGCAGTATTTT.

The chain recombines TRBV6-5 with TRBJ1-1, with TRBD1 identical over 7 bases. The V gene's germline CDR1 is MNHEY and CDR2 SVGAGI. The CDR3 contains 14 residues. Germline trimming cut 6 bases from V and 0 bases from J; bases unmatched to any gene: 4. CDR3 residues: CASRLDRVNTEAFF. The CDR3 DNA follows: TGTGCCAGCAGATTAGACAGGGTGAACACTGAAGCTTTCTTT.

This clone occurred a few times. The chain employs TRBV18 and TRBJ2-3; D unresolved. V gave up 3 bases and J gave up 0 bases, with 10 bases separating them. Germline-derived CDR1 and CDR2 are KGHSH and LQKENI. This CDR3 comprises 15 residues. CDR3 in amino acids: CASSPQVQSTDTQYF. The DNA for the CDR3 is TGTGCCAGCTCACCCCAAGTCCAGAGCACAGATACGCAGTATTTT.

V and J are TRBV2 and TRBJ2-7; TRBD2 matches 7 bases. The CDR3 is 14 residues long. The V segment lost 3 bases and the J segment 3 bases; nucleotides outside the gene matches: 5. Germline CDR1 reads SNHLY; CDR2 reads FYNNEI. The CDR3 is CASSDHGGYYEQYF. The DNA for the CDR3 is TGTGCCAGCAGTGACCACGGGGGGTACTACGAGCAGTACTTC.

The J gene is TRBJ1-1, the V gene TRBV2; D possibly corresponds to TRBD1 (6 bases). Germline assignment: CDR1 SNHLY and CDR2 FYNNEI. V was trimmed by 3 bases and J by 3 bases, leaving 11 bases between them. The length of the CDR3 is 14 residues. Written as DNA, the CDR3 is TGTGCCAGCAGTGACAGGGGCGGTTACACTGAAGCTTTCTTT. Its protein is CASSDRGGYTEAFF.

The V gene is TRBV19, the J gene TRBJ1-6; 10 nucleotides match TRBD1. Per germline, CDR1 LNHDA and CDR2 SQIVND (reference sequence). Trimming cost V 7 bases and J 9 bases; bases outside gene matches: 9. This CDR3 is built from 15 residues. In nucleotides, the CDR3 is TGTGCCAGTACCGCGACAGGGGGCGCGGGTTCACCCCTCCACTTT. Translated, it gives CASTATGGAGSPLHF.

This chain links TRBV30 with TRBJ1-3, with 9 bases lining up with TRBD1. The V gene end was trimmed by 6 bases and the J gene end by 0 bases; junction bases not matched to a gene: 6. Germline CDR1 is GTSNPN and CDR2 is SVGIG (reference sequence). The CDR3 length is 15 residues. The DNA of the CDR3 is TGTGCCTGTCCCGGGACAGGGATCTCTGGAAACACCATATATTTT. Protein: CACPGTGISGNTIYF.

The chain uses TRBV27 and TRBJ2-5; D not resolved. Germline assignment: CDR1 MNHEY and CDR2 SMNVEV (reference sequence). The V end lost 5 bases, the J end lost 2 bases, and 9 bases lay between the germline ends. The CDR3 contains 13 residues. CDR3 in DNA: TGTGCCAGCAGTCCAGGCCCTCAAGAGACCCAGTACTTC. Protein: CASSPGPQETQYF.